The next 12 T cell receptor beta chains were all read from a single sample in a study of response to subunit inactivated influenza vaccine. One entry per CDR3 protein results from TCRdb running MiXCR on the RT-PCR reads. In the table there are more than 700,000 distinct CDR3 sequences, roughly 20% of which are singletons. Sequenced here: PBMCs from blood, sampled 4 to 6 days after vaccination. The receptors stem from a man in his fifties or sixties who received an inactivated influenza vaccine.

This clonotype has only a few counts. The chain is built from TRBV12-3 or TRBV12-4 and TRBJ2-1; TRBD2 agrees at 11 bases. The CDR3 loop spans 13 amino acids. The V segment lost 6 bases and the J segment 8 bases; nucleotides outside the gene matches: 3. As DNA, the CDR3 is TGTGCCAGCAGCCGGGGACTAGCGGATGAGCAGTTCTTC. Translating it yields CASSRGLADEQFF.

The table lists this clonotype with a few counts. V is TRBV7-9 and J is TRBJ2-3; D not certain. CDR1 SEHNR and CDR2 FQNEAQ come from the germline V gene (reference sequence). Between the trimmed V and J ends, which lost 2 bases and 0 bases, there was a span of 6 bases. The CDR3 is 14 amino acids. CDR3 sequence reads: CASSLTRSTDTQYF. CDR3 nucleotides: TGTGCCAGCAGCTTAACCCGGAGCACAGATACGCAGTATTTT.

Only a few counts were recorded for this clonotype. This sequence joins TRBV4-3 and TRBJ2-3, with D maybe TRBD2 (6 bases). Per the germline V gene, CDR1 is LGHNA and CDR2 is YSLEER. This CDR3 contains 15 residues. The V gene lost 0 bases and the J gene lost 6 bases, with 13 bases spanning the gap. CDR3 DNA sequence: TGCGCCAGCAGCCAAGATGTGCGGGGTGGGGATACGCAGTATTTT. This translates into CASSQDVRGGDTQYF.

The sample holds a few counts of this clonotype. The CDR3 sequence is CASSDPISGGELFF. For the CDR3, the DNA is TGTGCCAGCAGTGATCCCATCTCGGGCGGGGAGCTGTTTTTT. This chain links TRBV25-1 with TRBJ2-2; D is unresolved. The CDR3 runs 14 residues. Germline assignment: CDR1 MGHDK and CDR2 SYGVNS. V lost 3 bases, J lost 7 bases, and 12 bases lay in between.

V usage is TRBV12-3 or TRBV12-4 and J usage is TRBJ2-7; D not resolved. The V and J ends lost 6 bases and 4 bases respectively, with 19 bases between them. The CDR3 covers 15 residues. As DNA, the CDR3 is TGTGCCAGCAGCGGTACAGCCCCGGCCCCGTACGAGCAGTACTTC. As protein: CASSGTAPAPYEQYF.

This chain's CDR3 is CSPGTGDEQYF. CDR3 sequence (DNA): TGCAGCCCCGGGACAGGGGACGAGCAGTACTTC. The rearrangement joins TRBV20-1 to TRBJ2-7, with 10 nucleotides matching TRBD1. The CDR3 length is 11 residues. CDR1 and CDR2 from the germline V gene are DFQATT and SNEGSKA (reference sequence).

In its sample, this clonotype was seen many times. CDR3 sequence (DNA): TGTGCCAGCAGTAGAGAACAAGAGACCCAGTACTTC. It yields the protein CASSREQETQYF. V is TRBV25-1 and J is TRBJ2-5; D is unresolved. CDR1 is MGHDK, CDR2 SYGVNS, per germline. Trimming removed 5 bases at V and 2 bases at J, with 6 bases between. The CDR3 length is 12 residues.

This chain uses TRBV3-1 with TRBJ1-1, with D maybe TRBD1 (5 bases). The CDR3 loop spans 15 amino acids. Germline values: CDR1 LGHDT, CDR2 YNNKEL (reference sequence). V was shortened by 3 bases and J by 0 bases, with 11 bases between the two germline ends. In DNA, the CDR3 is TGTGCCAGCAGCCAGACCGGGACGGTGAACACTGAAGCTTTCTTT. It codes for CASSQTGTVNTEAFF.

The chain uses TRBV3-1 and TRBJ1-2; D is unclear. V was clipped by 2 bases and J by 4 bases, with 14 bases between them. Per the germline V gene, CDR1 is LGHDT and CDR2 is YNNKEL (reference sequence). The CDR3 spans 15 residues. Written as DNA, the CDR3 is TGTGCCAGCAGCCAATCGGACGAGTCGGTCTATGGCTACACCTTC. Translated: CASSQSDESVYGYTF. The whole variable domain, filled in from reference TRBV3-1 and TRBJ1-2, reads DTAVSQTPKYLVTQMGNDKSIKCEQNLGHDTMYWYKQDSKKFLKIMFSYNNKELIINETVPNRFSPKSPDKAHLNLHINSLELGDSAVYFCASSQSDESVYGYTFGSGTRLTVV.

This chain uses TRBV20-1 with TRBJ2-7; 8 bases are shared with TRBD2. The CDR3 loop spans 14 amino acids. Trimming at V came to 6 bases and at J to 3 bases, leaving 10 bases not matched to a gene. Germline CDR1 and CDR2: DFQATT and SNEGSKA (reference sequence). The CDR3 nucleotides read TGCAGTGCACCCAGCGGGAGATCCAACTACGAGCAGTACTTC. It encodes CSAPSGRSNYEQYF.

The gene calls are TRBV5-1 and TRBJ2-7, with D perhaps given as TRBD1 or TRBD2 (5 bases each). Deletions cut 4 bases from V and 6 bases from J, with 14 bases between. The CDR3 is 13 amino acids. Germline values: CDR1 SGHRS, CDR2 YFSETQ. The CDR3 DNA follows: TGCGCCAGCAGCGTAGGAGACAGCGGCGAGCAGTACTTC. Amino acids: CASSVGDSGEQYF.

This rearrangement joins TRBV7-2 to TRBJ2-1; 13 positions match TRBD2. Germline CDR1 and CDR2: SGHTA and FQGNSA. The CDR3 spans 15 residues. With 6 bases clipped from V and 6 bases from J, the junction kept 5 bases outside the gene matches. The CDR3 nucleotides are TGTGCCAGCAGACTAGCGGGGGGGTTAAGCAATGAGCAGTTCTTC. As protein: CASRLAGGLSNEQFF.